This is a list of T cell receptor beta chains from one sample in a study of T cells in Graves' hyperthyroidism and ophthalmopathy. TCRdb independently ran MiXCR on the multiplex PCR reads; one entry per CDR3 protein. Seen here are roughly 520,000 distinct CDR3 sequences, approximately 24% observed once, and the top ten hold about 11%. Sequencing input: blood. The source is a woman aged 25 to 39 with Graves' ophthalmopathy. CDR3s leave out the opening cysteine and the closing phenylalanine or tryptophan. Each record gives: J gene, V gene, clone size, CDR3 protein. Not every row has a clone size; where given, it reads once, few, many or a size class.

j_call: TRBJ1-2; v_call: TRBV7-9; clone_size: -; cdr3_aa: ASSRGEPTPYGYT
j_call: TRBJ1-2; v_call: TRBV9; clone_size: -; cdr3_aa: ASSVGGTWDYGYT
j_call: TRBJ1-2; v_call: TRBV6-2/TRBV6-3; clone_size: -; cdr3_aa: ASRETGADYGYT
j_call: TRBJ1-2; v_call: TRBV11-2; clone_size: many; cdr3_aa: ASSLGEGYT
j_call: TRBJ2-7; v_call: TRBV20-1; clone_size: -; cdr3_aa: SAKRPHYEQY
j_call: TRBJ1-1; v_call: TRBV7-2; clone_size: many; cdr3_aa: ASSFIRDREAF
j_call: TRBJ1-1; v_call: TRBV6-2/TRBV6-3; clone_size: many; cdr3_aa: ASTNRDRGRNTEAF
j_call: TRBJ1-2; v_call: TRBV10-3; clone_size: -; cdr3_aa: AISERRQGTNYGYT
j_call: TRBJ1-1; v_call: TRBV15; clone_size: -; cdr3_aa: ATSRDGAGTEAF
j_call: TRBJ2-7; v_call: TRBV6-2/TRBV6-3; clone_size: few; cdr3_aa: ASSSTPGTSGRPYEQY
j_call: TRBJ1-2; v_call: TRBV30; clone_size: -; cdr3_aa: AWSTGLRLNYGYT
j_call: TRBJ1-5; v_call: TRBV10-3; clone_size: many; cdr3_aa: AISEAEDQPQH
j_call: TRBJ1-1; v_call: TRBV2; clone_size: -; cdr3_aa: ASSARTGGATEAF
j_call: TRBJ1-5; v_call: TRBV28; clone_size: -; cdr3_aa: ASRQTGTQVLYSNQPQH
j_call: TRBJ2-5; v_call: TRBV20-1; clone_size: -; cdr3_aa: SARVGTSGSETQY
j_call: TRBJ2-5; v_call: TRBV27; clone_size: -; cdr3_aa: ASSPWTGGNQETQY
j_call: TRBJ1-2; v_call: TRBV20-1; clone_size: -; cdr3_aa: SATERSGPYGYT
j_call: TRBJ1-1; v_call: TRBV6-2/TRBV6-3; clone_size: many; cdr3_aa: ASSPSRTGMNTEAF
j_call: TRBJ1-2; v_call: TRBV29-1; clone_size: -; cdr3_aa: SAPGPLGYT
j_call: TRBJ1-5; v_call: TRBV4-3; clone_size: many; cdr3_aa: ASSQGPPGQGPYQPQH
j_call: TRBJ2-7; v_call: TRBV19; clone_size: many; cdr3_aa: ASSIDGYEQY
j_call: TRBJ1-1; v_call: TRBV7-9; clone_size: many; cdr3_aa: ASSLVDRGFTEAF
j_call: TRBJ1-1; v_call: TRBV30; clone_size: many; cdr3_aa: AWSGGPSMNTEAF
j_call: TRBJ1-2; v_call: TRBV4-1; clone_size: few; cdr3_aa: ASSPKGWGNYGYT
j_call: TRBJ2-5; v_call: TRBV2; clone_size: -; cdr3_aa: ASTSNRDETQY
j_call: TRBJ1-2; v_call: TRBV3-1; clone_size: many; cdr3_aa: ASNTRDQGSYGYT